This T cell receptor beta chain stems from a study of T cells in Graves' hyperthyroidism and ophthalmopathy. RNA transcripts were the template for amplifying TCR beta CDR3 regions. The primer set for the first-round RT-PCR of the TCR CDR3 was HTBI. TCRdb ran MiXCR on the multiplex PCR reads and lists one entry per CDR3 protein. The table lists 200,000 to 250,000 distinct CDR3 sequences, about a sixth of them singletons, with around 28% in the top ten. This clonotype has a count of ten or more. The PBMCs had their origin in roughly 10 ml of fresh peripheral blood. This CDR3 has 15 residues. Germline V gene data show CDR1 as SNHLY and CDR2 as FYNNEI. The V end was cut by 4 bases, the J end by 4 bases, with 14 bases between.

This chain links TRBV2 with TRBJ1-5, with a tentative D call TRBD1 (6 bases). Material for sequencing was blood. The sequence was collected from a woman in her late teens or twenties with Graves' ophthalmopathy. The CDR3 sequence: CASSGDTSPNQPQHF. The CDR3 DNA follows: TGTGCCAGCAGTGGGGACACCAGCCCGAATCAGCCCCAGCATTTT.